This T cell receptor (beta chain) was captured by sequencing in a study of T cell responses to AZD1222 COVID-19 vaccine. General study results and limits: The span of vaccine-associated CD4 TCRs extended across spike, with dominance at 160-218 and 743-854. Unmutated variant regions are reportedly the target of nearly half of TCRs that are spike-specific. Spike-specific TCR breadth and depth were elevated following two AZD1222 doses. Just six AZD1222 recipients tested seropositive at baseline.

For this clone: Its antigen is undetermined.

The assay was immunoSEQ multiplex PCR, and TCRdb's table has in-frame clones only and misses some. The sample records some 120,000 clones, roughly 85% being singletons. V was pared by 8 bases and J by 10 bases, with 18 bases between. There are 14 residues in the CDR3. Germline V gives CDR1 ENHRY, CDR2 SYGVKD. The source of this sequence is an adult in good health. The chain recombines TRBV10-3 with TRBJ1-6, with D hard to call. The material sequenced was peripheral blood, taken on day 0 of AZD1222 vaccination. The CDR3 protein is CAIQSPVPNSPLHF. CDR3 DNA sequence: TGTGCCATCCAGAGCCCCGTACCCAACTCACCCCTCCACTTT.